These 18 T cell receptor beta chains originate from one sample sequenced in a study of tumor-infiltrating lymphocytes in primary liver carcinoma. Germline DNA was also extracted, with blood RNA taken from unsorted whole blood. Production of TCR beta cDNA used around 500 ng total RNA together with a constant-region primer. Modified slightly, ARM-PCR produced TCR beta libraries over three nested multiplex PCR rounds. Researchers ran the first two PCR rounds for roughly 10 cycles each with TRBV1-TRBV30 forward primers and a C-beta reverse primer. MiXCR was run by TCRdb on the multiplex PCR reads, yielding one entry per CDR3 protein. The table lists fewer than 400,000 distinct CDR3 sequences, approximately 58% of them singletons, with around 15% in the top ten. The specimen was peripheral blood. The receptor set was obtained from a woman aged 30 to 39 with primary liver carcinoma and hepatitis B virus infection.

In DNA, the CDR3 is TGTGCCAGCAGTTCCGATCGGCCGGGGGTAGCGAACACCGGGGAGCTGTTTTTT. Its protein product is CASSSDRPGVANTGELFF. The rearrangement joins TRBV12-3 or TRBV12-4 to TRBJ2-2, with D possibly TRBD2 on 6 matching bases. V shed 4 bases and J shed 0 bases, with 18 bases lying between them. This CDR3 is built from 18 residues.

As to this clonotype: Sequence at one end of the junction differs from germline and may be a read error. The V call is TRBV4-2, the J call TRBJ2-5, with D possibly being TRBD2 (5 bases). Germline V gene sequence: CDR1 LGHNA, CDR2 YNFKEQ. The CDR3 runs to 13 residues. CDR3 DNA: TGTGCCGGCAGCCAAGCGGCGATGGAGACCCTGTACTTC. It yields the protein CAGSQAAMETLYF.

A word on this clonotype: At one end the junction does not follow the germline gene, possibly because of a read error. The V gene is TRBV4-1, the J gene TRBJ2-1, with unresolved D. Germline CDR1 reads MGHRA; CDR2 reads YSYEKL. CDR3 size: 13 residues. CDR3: CTSSQDEYNEQFF. The CDR3 DNA reads TGCACCAGCAGCCAAGATGAATACAATGAGCAGTTCTTC.

The chain combines TRBV28 with TRBJ2-3; D is tentatively TRBD1 or TRBD2 (6 bases each). Germline assignment: CDR1 MDHEN and CDR2 SYDVKM. The V end lost 4 bases, the J end lost 1 base, and 15 bases lay between the germline ends. This CDR3 comprises 16 residues. CDR3: CASSYGGGTGTDTQYF. The CDR3 DNA is TGTGCCAGCAGTTACGGGGGCGGGACCGGCACAGATACGCAGTATTTT. Combining the CDR3 with reference TRBV28 and TRBJ2-3 gives the whole variable domain DVKVTQSSRYLVKRTGEKVFLECVQDMDHENMFWYRQDPGLGLRLIYFSYDVKMKEKGDIPEGYSVSREKKERFSLILESASTNQTSMYLCASSYGGGTGTDTQYFGPGTRLTVL.

This clonotype turned up a few times. V and J are TRBV6-1 and TRBJ1-1; no firm D call. The CDR3 sequence is 13 residues long. Deletions cut 8 bases from V and 1 base from J, with 11 bases between. Germline V gene data show CDR1 as MNHNS and CDR2 as SASEGT. CDR3 bases: TGTGCCAGCCGGAGCACATGGAACACTGAAGCTTTCTTT. This sequence encodes CASRSTWNTEAFF.

The genes are TRBV12-3 or TRBV12-4 and TRBJ2-1, with 13 bases identical to TRBD2. CDR3 length: 16 amino acids. The junction had 4 bases not matched to a gene; V was cut back by 4 bases and J by 4 bases. This CDR3 reads CASSSTSGRVYNEQFF. In DNA, the CDR3 is TGTGCCAGCAGTTCAACTAGCGGGAGGGTATACAATGAGCAGTTCTTC.

This clonotype has ten or more counts. V is TRBV11-2 and J is TRBJ1-2; 8 positions agree with TRBD1. V lost 6 bases to trimming and J lost 4 bases; unmatched junction nucleotides: 7. Germline V CDR1 and CDR2: SGHAT, FQNNGV. The length of the CDR3 is 14 residues. In DNA, the CDR3 is TGTGCCAGCAGGGATCAGGGGGCGGGCTATGGCTACACCTTC. This sequence encodes CASRDQGAGYGYTF.

This clonotype showed up many times. This chain uses TRBV29-1 with TRBJ1-3; D remains unclear. CDR1 SQVTM and CDR2 ANQGSEA come from the germline V gene. The CDR3 loop spans 13 amino acids. Trimming pared 4 bases from V and 6 bases from J, leaving 13 bases between. CDR3 nucleotides: TGCAGCGTTGCCGGGAAAGGAAAAAACACCATATATTTT. It codes for CSVAGKGKNTIYF.

The V call is TRBV7-9, the J call TRBJ1-2; D uncertain. In germline, CDR1 is SEHNR, CDR2 FQNEAQ (reference sequence). The CDR3 sequence is 13 residues long. V gave up 3 bases and J gave up 7 bases, with 12 bases separating them. For the CDR3, the DNA is TGTGCCAGCAGCTTGGGCATCACGGCTGGCTACACCTTC. It translates to CASSLGITAGYTF.

Details on this clonotype: One end of the junction does not line up with germline, which may come from a read error. The CDR3 nucleotides read TGTGTCAGCAACTTAGGACAGCCCTACGAGCAGTACTTC. The encoded protein is CVSNLGQPYEQYF. This chain connects TRBV11-2 to TRBJ2-7; the D gene is possibly TRBD1 (6 bases). The CDR3 is 13 amino acids. CDR1 and CDR2 from the germline V gene are SGHAT and FQNNGV.

In the case of this clonotype: At one end the junction does not follow the germline gene, possibly because of a read error. J is TRBJ2-1 and V is TRBV11-2; D is perhaps TRBD1 or TRBD2 (5 bases each). CDR1 SGHAT and CDR2 FQNNGV come from the germline V gene. This CDR3 is 14 amino acids long. CDR3 sequence (DNA): TGTGCCAGCAACTTCGGGACGGAATTGGATGAGGAGTTCTTC. This sequence encodes CASNFGTELDEEFF.

This clonotype was counted between two and nine times. The J gene is TRBJ2-1, the V gene TRBV7-8; D not resolved. This CDR3 region has 13 residues. V lost 5 bases to trimming and J lost 7 bases, with 12 bases between them. Germline assignment: CDR1 SGHVS and CDR2 FQNEAQ. The DNA for the CDR3 is TGTGCCAGCAGCCCACCAGGCAGGAATGAGCAGTTCTTC. This sequence encodes CASSPPGRNEQFF.

This chain links TRBV30 with TRBJ2-1; the D gene is possibly TRBD1 (5 bases). The V end was cut by 5 bases, the J end by 0 bases, with 8 bases between. The CDR3 consists of 13 residues. Germline loops: CDR1 GTSNPN, CDR2 SVGIG (reference sequence). DNA of the CDR3: TGTGCCTGGCAGGGTGACTCCTACAATGAGCAGTTCTTC. This translates into CAWQGDSYNEQFF.

This clonotype was picked up many times. The chain combines TRBV10-3 with TRBJ2-5, with D possibly matching TRBD1 (6 bases). CDR1 is ENHRY, CDR2 SYGVKD, per germline. The CDR3 is made up of 16 amino acids. Trimming stripped 0 bases from V and 5 bases from J, with 16 bases between. The CDR3 DNA follows: TGTGCCATCAGTGAGTCTGGGGGCCGCTCTCGGGAGACCCAGTACTTC. This sequence encodes CAISESGGRSRETQYF.

For this clonotype: Compared with germline, one end of the junction differs, possibly owing to a read error. The genes are TRBV4-1 and TRBJ2-1, with D possibly matching TRBD2 (6 bases). Per germline, CDR1 MGHRA and CDR2 YSYEKL. This CDR3 has 15 amino acids. As DNA, the CDR3 is TGCGCCAGCAGCCAAGTGGGCGGGGAATACAGTGAGCAGTTCTTC. Its protein product is CASSQVGGEYSEQFF.

CDR3 nucleotide sequence: TGTGCCTGGAGTTCCGCCGGGACTAGCGGGGCCACAGATACGCAGTATTTT. Translated: CAWSSAGTSGATDTQYF. The rearrangement joins TRBV30 to TRBJ2-3; 13 bases are shared with TRBD2. Germline trimming cut 2 bases from V and 2 bases from J; bases unmatched to any gene: 7. Germline V gives CDR1 GTSNPN, CDR2 SVGIG (reference sequence). The CDR3 consists of 17 residues.

This clonotype was picked up a small number of times. The chain joins TRBV4-3 to TRBJ1-4; D gene uncertain. The CDR3 length is 13 residues. Per the germline V gene, CDR1 is LGHNA and CDR2 is YSLEER. V lost 4 bases and J lost 3, with 6 bases in between. In DNA, the CDR3 is TGCGCCAGCAGCCGTGAGGCTAATGAAAAACTGTTTTTT. As protein: CASSREANEKLFF.

The CDR3: CASSCTTSGSSYEQYF. The CDR3, as DNA: TGTGCCAGCAGCTGTACGACTAGCGGGAGCTCCTACGAGCAGTACTTC. The chain combines TRBV7-8 with TRBJ2-7, with 12 bases identical to TRBD2. Germline values: CDR1 SGHVS, CDR2 FQNEAQ. V shed 4 bases, J shed 0 bases, and the junction held 4 bases outside the gene matches. The CDR3 runs to 16 residues.